The 26 T cell receptor beta chains below come from one sample, sequenced in a study of T cell repertoires in cytomegalovirus infection. Each CDR3 protein is one row after TCRdb ran MiXCR on the reads. This table holds approximately 240,000 distinct CDR3 sequences, roughly an eighth found once. Input material: PBMCs. Source of these receptors: a human donor in good health (CMV status not recorded). Some clones in this sample may be carry-over from other donors' samples.

This clonotype was counted a few times. This chain connects TRBV14 to TRBJ1-4; possible D gene TRBD1, 5 bases. Germline CDR1 is SGHDN and CDR2 is FVKESK. The CDR3 is 17 residues long. V was pared by 4 bases and J by 0 bases, with 15 bases between. The CDR3 DNA sequence: TGTGCCAGCAGCCCGATGAGGGGAGTTGCAACTAATGAAAAACTGTTTTTT. Amino acid sequence: CASSPMRGVATNEKLFF. The variable domain in full, completed from reference TRBV14 and TRBJ1-4, reads EAGVTQFPSHSVIEKGQTVTLRCDPISGHDNLYWYRRVMGKEIKFLLHFVKESKQDESGMPNNRFLAERTGGTYSTLKVQPAELEDSGVYFCASSPMRGVATNEKLFFGSGTQLSVL.

The chain recombines TRBV19 with TRBJ2-6; D is possibly TRBD1 (5 bases). Trimming pared 3 bases from V and 3 bases from J, leaving 12 bases between. The germline gives CDR1 LNHDA, CDR2 SQIVND (reference sequence). The CDR3 consists of 16 residues. The DNA for the CDR3 is TGTGCCAGTAGTATGGGTAGGGGCAATGGGGCCAACGTCCTGACTTTC. Translating gives CASSMGRGNGANVLTF. Full variable domain (outside the CDR3, taken from reference TRBV19 and TRBJ2-6): DGGITQSPKYLFRKEGQNVTLSCEQNLNHDAMYWYRQDPGQGLRLIYYSQIVNDFQKGDIAEGYSVSREKKESFPLTVTSAQKNPTAFYLCASSMGRGNGANVLTFGAGSRLTVL.

The CDR3 coding sequence is TGTGCCAGCAGTAAAGGATCGTTTGAGGGTGAAGCTTTCTTT. It specifies CASSKGSFEGEAFF. V usage is TRBV28 and J usage is TRBJ1-1; the D is unclear. This CDR3 is 14 amino acids long. Per the germline V gene, CDR1 is MDHEN and CDR2 is SYDVKM. Trimming removed 5 bases from V and 7 bases from J, with 17 bases in between. Complete variable domain (other parts from reference TRBV28 and TRBJ1-1): DVKVTQSSRYLVKRTGEKVFLECVQDMDHENMFWYRQDPGLGLRLIYFSYDVKMKEKGDIPEGYSVSREKKERFSLILESASTNQTSMYLCASSKGSFEGEAFFGQGTRLTVV.

This rearrangement joins TRBV28 to TRBJ2-7; a possible D gene is TRBD1 (5 bases). The V end lost 2 bases, the J end lost 7 bases, and 18 bases lay between the germline ends. CDR3 length: 15 residues. Per the germline V gene, CDR1 is MDHEN and CDR2 is SYDVKM. The CDR3 region is CASSLLLGRAGEQYF. CDR3 DNA: TGTGCCAGCAGTTTACTCCTCGGCCGAGCAGGGGAGCAGTACTTC.

The V and J genes are TRBV7-9 and TRBJ2-5, with 7 bases that match TRBD1. The V gene end was trimmed by 4 bases and the J gene end by 3 bases; junction bases not matched to a gene: 8. Germline V gene sequence: CDR1 SEHNR, CDR2 FQNEAQ (reference sequence). This CDR3 is built from 15 residues. This CDR3 is CASSSPRTGKETQYF. The CDR3 bases are TGTGCCAGCAGCTCCCCAAGGACAGGAAAAGAGACCCAGTACTTC.

This clonotype was seen repeatedly, ten times or more. This rearrangement joins TRBV7-2 to TRBJ1-2, with 8 bases aligning to TRBD1. The CDR3 totals 13 residues. Germline CDR1 and CDR2: SGHTA and FQGNSA. With 5 bases clipped from V and 8 bases from J, the junction kept 7 bases outside the gene matches. CDR3 DNA sequence: TGTGCCAGCAGCAACGGACAGGGACGCGGCTACACCTTC. The encoded protein is CASSNGQGRGYTF.

J is TRBJ1-1 and V is TRBV28; D remains ambiguous. Trimming took off 5 bases at V and 5 bases at J, with 15 bases between the two ends. Germline V gene data show CDR1 as MDHEN and CDR2 as SYDVKM. The CDR3 spans 14 residues. CDR3 nucleotides: TGTGCCAGCAGTCCCCCGGCCCCTAGGACTGAAGCTTTCTTT. Residues: CASSPPAPRTEAFF.

A remark on this clonotype: Its ends do not fully match the called genes, so a read error is possible. This chain connects TRBV2 to TRBJ2-7; D not certain. The CDR3 is 12 amino acids. Germline V gene sequence: CDR1 SNHLY, CDR2 FYNNEI. The DNA of the CDR3 is TGTGCCAGCCGAGATAGAACCTACGAGCAGAACTTC. Translation gives CASRDRTYEQNF.

The sample holds many counts of this clonotype. This chain connects TRBV7-3 to TRBJ2-1; 9 bases match TRBD1. The V gene's germline CDR1 is SGHTA and CDR2 FQGTGA. The CDR3 covers 17 residues. V shed 3 bases, J shed 6 bases, and the junction held 12 bases outside the gene matches. The DNA of the CDR3 is TGTGCCAGCAGCTTGGGCCCGGGACAGGGAGGGTTCAATGAGCAGTTCTTC. This codes for CASSLGPGQGGFNEQFF.

This clonotype showed up just a few times. This chain connects TRBV6-4 to TRBJ2-3; 9 bases map to TRBD1. The germline V gene has CDR1 MRHNA and CDR2 SNTAGT. After removal of 8 bases from V and 0 bases from J, the junction contained 0 bases not matched to a gene. This CDR3 contains 13 residues. The CDR3 nucleotides read TGTGCCAGCGGGACAGGGAGCACAGATACGCAGTATTTT. Its protein is CASGTGSTDTQYF.

This chain links TRBV13 with TRBJ2-5; 13 bases line up with TRBD2. V lost 5 bases and J lost 2; bases outside the gene matches: 8. There are 17 residues in the CDR3. Germline V gene data show CDR1 as PRHDT and CDR2 as FYEKMQ (reference sequence). The CDR3 region is CASSKAGTSGVQETQYF. CDR3 bases: TGTGCCAGCAGCAAAGCCGGGACTAGCGGGGTTCAAGAGACCCAGTACTTC.

The sample holds many counts of this clonotype. This chain uses TRBV19 with TRBJ2-1; 11 nucleotides line up with TRBD2. V shed 4 bases, J shed 6 bases, and the junction held 17 bases outside the gene matches. The germline gives CDR1 LNHDA, CDR2 SQIVND (reference sequence). This CDR3 spans 19 amino acids. Written as DNA, the CDR3 is TGTGCCAGTAGTAACCCAGGGCGTGCACTAGCGGGAGTTTTCAATGAGCAGTTCTTC. Protein sequence: CASSNPGRALAGVFNEQFF.

Only a few counts were recorded for this clonotype. The chain employs TRBV2 and TRBJ2-3; D unresolved. Germline CDR1 reads SNHLY; CDR2 reads FYNNEI. The CDR3 sequence is 13 residues long. V gave up 7 bases and J gave up 3 bases, with 11 bases separating them. The CDR3 region is CASIRALTDTQYF. The CDR3 DNA reads as TGTGCCAGCATTCGGGCCCTGACAGATACGCAGTATTTT.

This chain connects TRBV6-2 or TRBV6-3 to TRBJ2-1, with D unclear. This CDR3 contains 12 residues. Trimming removed 2 bases from V and 8 bases from J, with 7 bases in between. CDR1 and CDR2 (germline): MNHEY, SVGEGT. The chain's CDR3 is CASSYRVHEQFF. As DNA, the CDR3 is TGTGCCAGCAGTTACCGGGTCCATGAGCAGTTCTTC.

This clonotype was counted a few times. The chain carries TRBV7-2 and TRBJ1-2; 7 bases fit TRBD1. The V segment lost 5 bases and the J segment 7 bases; nucleotides outside the gene matches: 13. Germline lookup yields CDR1 SGHTA and CDR2 FQGNSA. The CDR3 length is 15 residues. In nucleotides, the CDR3 is TGTGCCAGCAGCCCAAATCAGGGGGGTAGGGGTGGCTACACCTTC. Its protein is CASSPNQGGRGGYTF.

This clonotype was found many times. This sequence joins TRBV7-2 and TRBJ2-7, with TRBD2 as a possible D gene (6 bases). Trimming left V 1 base short and J 3 bases short, with 13 bases between. Germline V gene data show CDR1 as SGHTA and CDR2 as FQGNSA. This CDR3 comprises 15 residues. The CDR3: CASSLGGGIDYEQYF. The DNA of the CDR3 is TGTGCCAGCAGCTTAGGTGGCGGGATTGACTACGAGCAGTACTTC. The full variable domain, its missing parts supplied by reference TRBV7-2 and TRBJ2-7, is GAGVSQSPSNKVTEKGKDVELRCDPISGHTALYWYRQSLGQGLEFLIYFQGNSAPDKSGLPSDRFSAERTGGSVSTLTIQRTQQEDSAVYLCASSLGGGIDYEQYFGPGTRLTVT.

With respect to this clonotype: At one end the junction does not follow the germline gene, possibly because of a read error. CDR3 in amino acids: CAGSRTGTGTFYGYTF. The CDR3 nucleotides read TGTGCCGGCAGTCGAACCGGGACAGGGACCTTCTATGGCTACACCTTC. The V call is TRBV12-3 or TRBV12-4, the J call TRBJ1-2; 9 positions agree with TRBD1. This CDR3 contains 16 residues.

This clonotype was observed at least ten times. The chain joins TRBV19 to TRBJ1-2, with 9 nucleotides matching TRBD1. J lost 3 bases, V lost 4 bases, and 6 bases had no gene match. The CDR3 spans 15 residues. Germline V CDR1 and CDR2: LNHDA, SQIVND (reference sequence). Here the CDR3 DNA reads TGTGCCAGTAGTACTCAGGGACAGGGAGACTATGGCTACACCTTC. Its translation: CASSTQGQGDYGYTF.

Ten or more counts support this clonotype. This chain links TRBV20-1 with TRBJ1-1, with unresolved D. The V end lost 4 bases, the J end lost 1 base, and 10 bases lay between the germline ends. The CDR3 sequence is 13 residues long. Germline V gene lookup returns CDR1 DFQATT and CDR2 SNEGSKA (reference sequence). CDR3 nucleotides: TGCAGTGCTACCGAGCGGAAGAACACTGAAGCTTTCTTT. It yields the protein CSATERKNTEAFF.

The CDR3 reads CASSKEVGYEQYF. CDR3 bases: TGTGCCAGCAGCAAGGAGGTAGGGTACGAGCAGTACTTC. The chain carries TRBV7-8 and TRBJ2-7; D may be TRBD2 (5 bases). CDR1 and CDR2 (germline): SGHVS, FQNEAQ. Trimming shortened V by 5 bases and J by 4 bases, and 12 bases separated the two germline ends. The CDR3 extends over 13 amino acids.

This clonotype was recorded many times. This rearrangement joins TRBV19 to TRBJ1-1; TRBD1 might be the D (5 bases). The CDR3 runs 14 residues. Germline CDR1 LNHDA, CDR2 SQIVND (reference sequence). V lost 7 bases and J lost 4, with 16 bases in between. The CDR3 nucleotides read TGTGCCAGTACCATGAAAAGGGGTGTCACTGAAGCTTTCTTT. As protein: CASTMKRGVTEAFF.

The table lists this clonotype with many counts. The rearrangement links TRBV11-3 to TRBJ1-2; D remains ambiguous. Trimming took 0 bases from V and 5 from J, leaving 4 bases between them. From germline, CDR1 is SGHNT and CDR2 YENEEA. The CDR3 is made up of 12 amino acids. CDR3 sequence reads: CASSLDRYGYTF. CDR3 coding DNA: TGTGCCAGCAGCTTAGATCGGTATGGCTACACCTTC.

V is TRBV29-1 and J is TRBJ1-1, with D perhaps matching TRBD1 (6 bases). The CDR3 spans 13 residues. The germline V and J ends were trimmed by 7 bases and 1 base, with 13 bases remaining between them. Germline V gene sequence: CDR1 SQVTM, CDR2 ANQGSEA. The CDR3 region has the DNA TGCAGCGGTACGGGACACCGGAACACTGAAGCTTTCTTT. Translating it yields CSGTGHRNTEAFF.

The chain uses TRBV29-1 and TRBJ1-2, with TRBD1 as a possible D gene (5 bases). This CDR3 is 15 amino acids long. With 1 base removed from V and 0 bases from J, the gap between germline ends came to 12 bases. Germline V CDR1 and CDR2: SQVTM, ANQGSEA. The CDR3 sequence: CSVEGEKGTNYGYTF. In nucleotides, the CDR3 is TGCAGCGTTGAAGGGGAGAAGGGGACTAACTATGGCTACACCTTC.

This clonotype was counted ten times or more. The gene calls are TRBV12-3 or TRBV12-4 and TRBJ1-2, with D unclear. Deletions cut 6 bases from V and 3 bases from J, with 11 bases between. This CDR3 comprises 13 residues. CDR3 in amino acids: CASRSLTHYGYTF. The CDR3 DNA sequence: TGTGCCAGCAGATCCCTCACCCACTATGGCTACACCTTC.

This clonotype was seen at least ten times. This chain uses TRBV7-2 with TRBJ2-3, with D possibly being TRBD2 (5 bases). CDR3 length: 16 amino acids. V lost 5 bases and J lost 3, with 18 bases in between. Germline V CDR1 and CDR2: SGHTA, FQGNSA. The CDR3 reads CASSLELGILTDTQYF. As DNA, the CDR3 is TGTGCCAGCAGCCTCGAACTAGGGATTCTTACAGATACGCAGTATTTT. The variable domain in full, with the rest retrieved from reference TRBV7-2 and TRBJ2-3, is GAGVSQSPSNKVTEKGKDVELRCDPISGHTALYWYRQSLGQGLEFLIYFQGNSAPDKSGLPSDRFSAERTGGSVSTLTIQRTQQEDSAVYLCASSLELGILTDTQYFGPGTRLTVL.